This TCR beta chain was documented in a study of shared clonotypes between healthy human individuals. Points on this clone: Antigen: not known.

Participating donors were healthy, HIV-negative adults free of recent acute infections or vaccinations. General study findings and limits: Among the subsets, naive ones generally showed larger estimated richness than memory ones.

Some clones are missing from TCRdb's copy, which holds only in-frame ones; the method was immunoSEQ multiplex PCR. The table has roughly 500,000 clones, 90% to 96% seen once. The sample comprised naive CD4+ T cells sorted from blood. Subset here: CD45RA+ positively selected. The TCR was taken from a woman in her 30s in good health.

The CDR3 loop is CASRPRDREGGYTF. The CDR3 DNA reads as TGTGCCAGCAGGCCCCGGGACAGGGAGGGTGGCTACACCTTC. The chain combines TRBV6-1 with TRBJ1-2; 9 positions agree with TRBD1. V shed 6 bases and J 7 bases; nucleotides not matched to a gene: 9. Germline V CDR1 and CDR2: MNHNS, SASEGT. CDR3 length: 14 residues.